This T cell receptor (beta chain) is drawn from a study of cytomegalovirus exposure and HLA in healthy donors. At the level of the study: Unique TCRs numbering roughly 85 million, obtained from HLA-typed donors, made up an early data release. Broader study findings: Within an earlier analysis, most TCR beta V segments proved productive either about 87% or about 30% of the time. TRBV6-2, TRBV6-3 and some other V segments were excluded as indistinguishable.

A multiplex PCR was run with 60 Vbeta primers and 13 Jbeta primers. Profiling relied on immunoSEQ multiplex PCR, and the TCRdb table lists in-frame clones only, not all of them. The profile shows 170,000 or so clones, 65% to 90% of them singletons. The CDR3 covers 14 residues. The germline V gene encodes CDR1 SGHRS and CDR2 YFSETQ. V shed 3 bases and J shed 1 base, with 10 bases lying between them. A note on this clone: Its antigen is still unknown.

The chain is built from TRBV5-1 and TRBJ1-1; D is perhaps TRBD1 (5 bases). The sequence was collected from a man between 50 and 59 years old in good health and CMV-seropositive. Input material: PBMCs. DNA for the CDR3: TGCGCCAGCAGCTACGGCGGGGGGAACACTGAAGCTTTCTTT. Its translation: CASSYGGGNTEAFF.